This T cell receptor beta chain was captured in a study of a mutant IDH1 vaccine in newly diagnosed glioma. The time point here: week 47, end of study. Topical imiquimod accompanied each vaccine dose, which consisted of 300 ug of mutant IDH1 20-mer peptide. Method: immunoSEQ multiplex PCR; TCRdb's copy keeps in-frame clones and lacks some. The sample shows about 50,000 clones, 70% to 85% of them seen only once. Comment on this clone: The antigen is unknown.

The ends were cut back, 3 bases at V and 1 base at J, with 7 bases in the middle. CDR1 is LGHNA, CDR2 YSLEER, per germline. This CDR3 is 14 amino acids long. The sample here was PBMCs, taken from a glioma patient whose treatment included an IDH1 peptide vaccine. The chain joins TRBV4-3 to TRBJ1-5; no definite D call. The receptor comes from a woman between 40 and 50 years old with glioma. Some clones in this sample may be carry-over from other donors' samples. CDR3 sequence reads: CASSQGGSNQPQHF. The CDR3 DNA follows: TGCGCCAGCAGCCAGGGTGGAAGCAATCAGCCCCAGCATTTT.